The present TCR beta chain was sequenced within a study of blood T cells in healthy people across ages. Germline values: CDR1 LGHNA, CDR2 YSLEER. CDR3 length: 14 residues. V dropped 4 bases and J dropped 6 bases, with 16 bases sitting between them. A second PCR of about 7 to 12 cycles used a sample-barcoded 5' primer and a J-beta primer mix. TCRdb independently ran MiXCR on the 5' RACE reads; one entry per CDR3 protein. There are under 750,000 distinct CDR3 sequences in the sample; around half occur only once, and 20% to 25% lies in the top ten. The chain employs TRBV4-3 and TRBJ2-7; possible D gene TRBD2, 5 bases. The TCR originated in a man at least 80 years old in good health. The material sequenced was blood. CDR3 loop: CASSPLRTSLEQYF. The DNA for the CDR3 is TGCGCCAGCAGCCCCCTTCGGACTTCCCTCGAGCAGTACTTC.